Below, 30 T cell receptor beta chains from the same sample are listed, as sequenced in a study of shared clonotypes between healthy human individuals. Libraries were prepared by immunoSEQ multiplex PCR; TCRdb keeps only in-frame clonotypes and omits some of them. Among about 820,000 clones listed, about 92% were seen once. Cells designated naive CD8 were CD45RO-negative and were positively selected for CCR7, with terminally differentiated effector memory CD45RA+ cells excluded. Sequenced input: naive CD8+ T cells sorted from blood. All receptors derive from a man younger than 40 in good health.

The rearrangement links TRBV5-1 to TRBJ2-2; no reliable D call. Trimming shortened V by 0 bases and J by 4 bases, and 16 bases separated the two germline ends. Germline lookup yields CDR1 SGHRS and CDR2 YFSETQ. The CDR3 length is 17 residues. The CDR3 bases are TGCGCCAGCAGCTTGGCCGGTGTAGGGTCGAGCACCGGGGAGCTGTTTTTT. This codes for CASSLAGVGSSTGELFF.

The chain has TRBV27 and TRBJ2-1; D gene uncertain. The V gene's germline CDR1 is MNHEY and CDR2 SMNVEV (reference sequence). The V gene lost 3 bases and the J gene lost 1 base, with 10 bases spanning the gap. The CDR3 contains 15 residues. CDR3 coding DNA: TGTGCCAGCAGTTTCTTAAGTTCTTCCTACAATGAGCAGTTCTTC. It is translated as CASSFLSSSYNEQFF.

The chain is built from TRBV7-9 and TRBJ2-7; 9 bases agree with TRBD2. CDR3 length: 15 residues. Losses at the gene ends were 5 bases for V and 6 bases for J; bases not matched to a gene: 11. Germline V lookup: CDR1 SEHNR, CDR2 FQNEAQ (reference sequence). CDR3 sequence reads: CASSHTAGTSSEQYF. The CDR3 DNA reads as TGTGCCAGCAGCCATACGGCCGGGACTAGCTCCGAGCAGTACTTC.

The V call is TRBV5-4, the J call TRBJ2-7; 7 bases line up with TRBD2. The germline CDR1 and CDR2 sequences are SGHNT and YYREEE (reference sequence). The V gene end was trimmed by 2 bases and the J gene end by 0 bases; junction bases not matched to a gene: 8. This CDR3 comprises 16 residues. The DNA for the CDR3 is TGTGCCAGCAGCTTAAATAGCGGGTTGAGCTCCTACGAGCAGTACTTC. This translates into CASSLNSGLSSYEQYF.

The rearrangement uses TRBV7-6 and TRBJ2-7; D is unresolved. The CDR3 contains 15 residues. The germline CDR1 and CDR2 sequences are SGHVS and FNYEAQ. V was pared by 5 bases and J by 4 bases, with 18 bases between. CDR3 nucleotide sequence: TGTGCCAGCAGCCTCGCTGACGGAAAAACGTACGAGCAGTACTTC. Protein: CASSLADGKTYEQYF. The full variable domain, with the rest looked up from reference TRBV7-6 and TRBJ2-7, is GAGVSQSPRYKVTKRGQDVALRCDPISGHVSLYWYRQALGQGPEFLTYFNYEAQQDKSGLPNDRFSAERPEGSISTLTIQRTEQRDSAMYRCASSLADGKTYEQYFGPGTRLTVT.

The genes are TRBV10-3 and TRBJ1-1, with no clear D. CDR1 and CDR2 from the germline V gene are ENHRY and SYGVKD. The CDR3 totals 15 residues. The germline V and J ends were trimmed by 7 bases and 4 bases, with 19 bases remaining between them. CDR3 protein: CAINGEEERSTEAFF. The CDR3 DNA is TGTGCCATCAACGGGGAAGAGGAGAGGAGCACTGAAGCTTTCTTT.

This chain connects TRBV5-4 to TRBJ2-1; D possibly corresponds to TRBD2 (6 bases). CDR1 and CDR2 (germline): SGHNT, YYREEE (reference sequence). The CDR3 contains 14 residues. V lost 4 bases, J lost 8 bases, and 16 bases lay in between. In DNA, the CDR3 is TGTGCCAGCAGCAGCCGGGACTCCCTGTATGAGCAGTTCTTC. Its protein is CASSSRDSLYEQFF. Based on the CDR3 plus reference TRBV5-4 and TRBJ2-1, the full variable domain is ETGVTQSPTHLIKTRGQQVTLRCSSQSGHNTVSWYQQALGQGPQFIFQYYREEENGRGNFPPRFSGLQFPNYSSELNVNALELDDSALYLCASSSRDSLYEQFFGPGTRLTVL.

Comments on this clone: The same CDR3 also results from other DNA sequences found in this sample. J is TRBJ1-1 and V is TRBV19; D ambiguous. V shed 1 base and J shed 1 base, with 10 bases lying between them. Per germline, CDR1 LNHDA and CDR2 SQIVND (reference sequence). The CDR3 has 15 residues. The chain's CDR3 is CASSIGAGANTEAFF. The CDR3 DNA reads as TGTGCCAGTAGTATAGGGGCAGGAGCGAACACTGAAGCTTTCTTT. The complete variable domain, with remaining parts taken from reference TRBV19 and TRBJ1-1, reads DGGITQSPKYLFRKEGQNVTLSCEQNLNHDAMYWYRQDPGQGLRLIYYSQIVNDFQKGDIAEGYSVSREKKESFPLTVTSAQKNPTAFYLCASSIGAGANTEAFFGQGTRLTVV.

CDR3 DNA: TGTGCCAGCTCACCAACGGGGGGCGGCGAGACCCAGTACTTC. Its protein product is CASSPTGGGETQYF. The V and J genes are TRBV18 and TRBJ2-5, with TRBD2 as a possible D gene (7 bases). Looked up from germline, CDR1 is KGHSH and CDR2 is LQKENI. There are 14 residues in the CDR3. The V gene lost 2 bases and the J gene lost 5 bases, with 12 bases spanning the gap.

The chain joins TRBV9 to TRBJ1-2; tentatively, D is TRBD1 (6 bases). The CDR3 has 12 residues. Between the trimmed V and J ends, which lost 4 bases and 4 bases, there was a span of 8 bases. The germline V gene has CDR1 SGDLS and CDR2 YYNGEE. The CDR3 coding sequence is TGTGCCAGCAGCCAGACAGGCTATGGCTACACCTTC. This encodes CASSQTGYGYTF.

The chain has TRBV14 and TRBJ2-3; D uncertain. Trimming shortened V by 0 bases and J by 3 bases, and 10 bases separated the two germline ends. Per the germline V gene, CDR1 is SGHDN and CDR2 is FVKESK. The CDR3 is made up of 15 amino acids. The chain's CDR3 is CASSQEESRTDTQYF. The DNA of the CDR3 is TGTGCCAGCAGCCAAGAAGAGAGCAGGACAGATACGCAGTATTTT.

The chain has TRBV27 and TRBJ2-7, with D hard to call. The CDR3 extends over 12 amino acids. Between the trimmed V and J ends, which lost 0 bases and 5 bases, there was a span of 5 bases. Germline CDR1 is MNHEY and CDR2 is SMNVEV (reference sequence). The CDR3 nucleotides read TGTGCCAGCAGTTTATCTGGGAACGAGCAGTACTTC. Translation gives CASSLSGNEQYF.

This clone came up once. The J gene is TRBJ2-3, the V gene TRBV5-5; 8 bases agree with TRBD2. In germline, CDR1 is SGHKS, CDR2 YYEKEE (reference sequence). The CDR3 loop spans 15 amino acids. The V and J ends lost 4 bases and 8 bases, in that order; junction bases with no gene match: 12. CDR3 coding DNA: TGTGCCAGCAGCGCCACGGGACTAGGTATTGTTACGCAGTATTTT. Encoded protein: CASSATGLGIVTQYF.

V usage is TRBV27 and J usage is TRBJ2-7, with 9 bases that match TRBD2. The CDR3 is 16 residues long. The V segment lost 5 bases and the J segment 1 base; nucleotides outside the gene matches: 9. CDR1 is MNHEY, CDR2 SMNVEV, per germline (reference sequence). CDR3 loop: CASSPSGTSNSYEQYF. CDR3 coding DNA: TGTGCCAGCAGTCCATCCGGGACTAGCAATTCCTACGAGCAGTACTTC.

The chain recombines TRBV6-1 with TRBJ2-7, with D perhaps assigned TRBD1 or TRBD2 (5 bases each). The CDR3 runs to 13 residues. Germline V gives CDR1 MNHNS, CDR2 SASEGT. Trimming pared 10 bases from V and 2 bases from J, leaving 15 bases between. The CDR3 is CATARDPTYEQYF. CDR3 DNA sequence: TGTGCCACGGCCCGGGACCCCACCTACGAGCAGTACTTC.

The count of this clone is one. The V call is TRBV15, the J call TRBJ2-3; the D gene is possibly TRBD2 (6 bases). Germline CDR1 and CDR2: LNHNV and YYDKDF (reference sequence). V was trimmed by 0 bases and J by 2 bases, leaving 15 bases between them. The CDR3 totals 17 residues. The CDR3 loop reads CATSRDRAGLPTDTQYF. CDR3 nucleotides: TGTGCCACCAGCAGAGATCGTGCGGGATTACCCACAGATACGCAGTATTTT.

V gene TRBV7-9 combines with J gene TRBJ1-4; possibly TRBD1 for D (5 bases). Germline CDR1 SEHNR, CDR2 FQNEAQ (reference sequence). V lost 2 bases and J 4 bases, leaving 11 bases between the germline ends. The CDR3 spans 15 residues. CDR3 sequence reads: CASSLWQGLNEKLFF. DNA of the CDR3: TGTGCCAGCAGCTTATGGCAGGGCCTTAATGAAAAACTGTTTTTT.

The CDR3 bases are TGTGCCAGCTCAAGCGGACCCTCGAAGCAGTACTTC. The encoded protein is CASSSGPSKQYF. The genes are TRBV14 and TRBJ2-7; a possible D gene is TRBD2 (5 bases). Germline CDR1 reads SGHDN; CDR2 reads FVKESK. This CDR3 comprises 12 residues. V lost 8 bases, J lost 8 bases, and 16 bases lay in between.

About this clone itself: At the DNA level, this CDR3 is encoded by other sequences in the same sample as well. The chain combines TRBV7-9 with TRBJ2-7; TRBD1 aligns across 12 bases. Germline values: CDR1 SEHNR, CDR2 FQNEAQ (reference sequence). The trim removed 5 bases at V and 3 bases at J, leaving 5 bases unmatched. The CDR3 spans 15 residues. The CDR3 sequence is CASSPGTGGGYEQYF. In DNA, the CDR3 is TGTGCCAGCAGCCCGGGGACAGGGGGCGGCTACGAGCAGTACTTC. The complete variable domain, with remaining parts taken from reference TRBV7-9 and TRBJ2-7, reads DTGVSQNPRHKITKRGQNVTFRCDPISEHNRLYWYRQTLGQGPEFLTYFQNEAQLEKSRLLSDRFSAERPKGSFSTLEIQRTEQGDSAMYLCASSPGTGGGYEQYFGPGTRLTVT.

The genes are TRBV7-9 and TRBJ2-5; the match to TRBD2 covers 7 bases. Germline V gives CDR1 SEHNR, CDR2 FQNEAQ (reference sequence). This CDR3 has 14 amino acids. V shed 4 bases and J 4 bases; nucleotides not matched to a gene: 6. CDR3 in DNA: TGTGCCAGCAGCTCGCCCCCGGGGGGAGAGACCCAGTACTTC. It translates to CASSSPPGGETQYF. Combining the CDR3 with reference TRBV7-9 and TRBJ2-5 gives the whole variable domain DTGVSQNPRHKITKRGQNVTFRCDPISEHNRLYWYRQTLGQGPEFLTYFQNEAQLEKSRLLSDRFSAERPKGSFSTLEIQRTEQGDSAMYLCASSSPPGGETQYFGPGTRLLVL.

This chain joins TRBV19 and TRBJ2-2; 7 bases map to TRBD1. CDR1 is LNHDA, CDR2 SQIVND, per germline (reference sequence). V was pared by 4 bases and J by 3 bases, with 2 bases of the junction left unmatched. This CDR3 is 14 amino acids long. The CDR3 bases are TGTGCCAGTAGTAGAGGGACAGACACCGGGGAGCTGTTTTTT. Translating gives CASSRGTDTGELFF.

The rearrangement links TRBV6-1 to TRBJ2-7; 7 nucleotides align to TRBD1. Germline V gene data show CDR1 as MNHNS and CDR2 as SASEGT. CDR3 size: 13 residues. The V segment lost 7 bases and the J segment 2 bases; nucleotides outside the gene matches: 5. CDR3: CASTGTVPYEQYF. CDR3 DNA sequence: TGTGCCAGCACCGGGACAGTACCCTACGAGCAGTACTTC.

The gene calls are TRBV7-6 and TRBJ2-6, with unresolved D. The CDR3 spans 16 residues. Trimming stripped 2 bases from V and 0 bases from J, with 8 bases between. Per germline, CDR1 SGHVS and CDR2 FNYEAQ. The CDR3 spells CASSLLPHSGANVLTF. CDR3 nucleotides: TGTGCCAGCAGCTTATTACCCCACTCTGGGGCCAACGTCCTGACTTTC. The whole variable domain, remainder taken from reference TRBV7-6 and TRBJ2-6, is GAGVSQSPRYKVTKRGQDVALRCDPISGHVSLYWYRQALGQGPEFLTYFNYEAQQDKSGLPNDRFSAERPEGSISTLTIQRTEQRDSAMYRCASSLLPHSGANVLTFGAGSRLTVL.

As regards this clone: The same CDR3 arises from other DNA sequences in this sample as well. The J gene is TRBJ2-1, the V gene TRBV28, with TRBD2 identical over 9 bases. Germline CDR1 MDHEN, CDR2 SYDVKM. There are 15 residues in the CDR3. With V trimmed by 2 bases and J by 2 bases, 1 base remained unmatched. The CDR3 DNA follows: TGTGCCAGCAGTTTAGCGGGGGGGCCCTACAATGAGCAGTTCTTC. This codes for CASSLAGGPYNEQFF.

This clone was detected only a few times. CDR3 sequence: CASSFPTGELFF. As DNA, the CDR3 is TGTGCCAGCAGTTTCCCGACCGGGGAGCTGTTTTTT. The rearrangement uses TRBV6-5 and TRBJ2-2; D remains ambiguous. CDR1 is MNHEY and CDR2 is SVGAGI in the germline V gene. The CDR3 contains 12 residues. V dropped 4 bases and J dropped 5 bases, with 5 bases sitting between them.

J is TRBJ2-5 and V is TRBV28; no reliable D call. The germline V and J ends were trimmed by 5 bases and 1 base, with 11 bases remaining between them. The CDR3 runs to 14 residues. CDR1 and CDR2 (germline): MDHEN, SYDVKM. The CDR3 nucleotides are TGTGCCAGCAGTACCAGACAACTCCAAGAGACCCAGTACTTC. Translation: CASSTRQLQETQYF.

The chain recombines TRBV4-1 with TRBJ2-2, with TRBD2 matching over 8 bases. V was clipped by 1 base and J by 7 bases; unmatched bases: 2. Germline V gene data show CDR1 as MGHRA and CDR2 as YSYEKL. This CDR3 has 14 residues. The CDR3 nucleotides read TGCGCCAGCAGCCAAGCGGGAGGGAGCGGGGAGCTGTTTTTT. Residues: CASSQAGGSGELFF.

The chain employs TRBV2 and TRBJ2-3; the match to TRBD2 covers 11 bases. Germline CDR1 reads SNHLY; CDR2 reads FYNNEI. CDR3 length equals 16 residues. With 6 bases clipped from V and 2 bases from J, the junction kept 7 bases outside the gene matches. The CDR3 here is CASRGGTSGLTDTQYF. The DNA for the CDR3 is TGTGCCAGCAGGGGGGGGACTAGCGGACTCACAGATACGCAGTATTTT.

This chain connects TRBV7-2 to TRBJ1-1, with D possibly being TRBD1 (5 bases). Germline-derived CDR1 and CDR2 are SGHTA and FQGNSA. This CDR3 comprises 17 residues. Trimming took off 3 bases at V and 0 bases at J, with 17 bases between the two ends. The CDR3, as DNA: TGTGCCAGCAGCTTTTCAGGGAAGGAGGGGATGAACACTGAAGCTTTCTTT. As protein: CASSFSGKEGMNTEAFF.

This clone was counted a single time. This sequence joins TRBV2 and TRBJ2-7; tentative D call: TRBD2 (5 bases). The CDR3 runs 13 residues. V was cut by 6 bases and J by 5 bases, with 14 bases left in between. CDR1 and CDR2 from the germline V gene are SNHLY and FYNNEI. CDR3 in DNA: TGTGCCAGCAGCTCATTCGGGATCAACGAGCAGTACTTC. This gives the protein CASSSFGINEQYF.